These T cell receptor beta chains were read from a single sample in a study of OX40 agonist ivuxolimab in advanced cancers. The table came from immunoSEQ multiplex PCR; TCRdb's copy has only in-frame clones and leaves some out. Among some 38,000 clones listed, approximately 90% were seen once. Sequencing was performed on CD4+ or CD8+ T cells sorted from blood, taken in a trial of the OX40 agonist ivuxolimab. The receptors here all came from an adult with an advanced solid tumor such as melanoma, head and neck, liver or kidney cancer. Both conserved end residues are part of each CDR3. Each record gives: V gene, J gene, CDR3 length, clone size, CDR3 protein. Some rows mark clone size as missing; the rest say once, few, many or name a class of expanded clone.

>TRBV6-6|TRBJ2-3|14|once
CASSYGPSTDTQYF
>TRBV5-5|TRBJ2-3|16|.
CASSFEEATTTDTQYF
>TRBV5-4|TRBJ2-7|16|.
CAVRGQGGNPSYEQYF
>TRBV4-3|TRBJ1-2|15|.
CASSQSEGTGYGYTF
>TRBV4-1|TRBJ2-3|13|.
CASSQGGGDTQYF
>TRBV19|TRBJ1-5|14|few
CASSMFMGSQPQHF
>TRBV11-3|TRBJ2-2|18|.
CASSLGLLDRGNTGELFF
>TRBV27|TRBJ2-7|13|.
CASSSGPIGAIYF
>TRBV6-1|TRBJ1-3|15|once
CASTTGAYSGNTIYF
>TRBV11-2|TRBJ1-1|14|many
CASSLGLVFAEAFF
>TRBV2|TRBJ1-1|10|few
CASSGTEAFF
>TRBV5-4|TRBJ2-1|16|.
CASRPGTSGGGNEQFF
>TRBV7-6|TRBJ1-2|15|.
CASSPWDRGPGGYTF
>TRBV4-2|TRBJ2-1|15|.
CASSQDGQGHNEQFF
>TRBV9|TRBJ2-6|16|.
CASRKTGGSGANVLTF
>TRBV2|TRBJ2-3|14|.
CASSDRAGEDTQYF
>TRBV7-8|TRBJ1-4|14|.
CASSPRGGWEKLFF
>TRBV29-1|TRBJ1-1|15|.
CSVVEWDSMNTEAFF
>TRBV5-1|TRBJ2-3|17|.
CASREAPGQTSTDTQYF
>TRBV5-4|TRBJ2-3|15|.
CASSWGTESTDTQYF
>TRBV2|TRBJ2-1|14|.
CASGRGATYNEQFF
>TRBV13|TRBJ2-7|15|.
CASSLLSGGAYEQYF
>TRBV27|TRBJ2-3|15|.
CASSWTGLRTDTQYF
>TRBV7-6|TRBJ1-4|14|.
CASSLEGSAEKLFF
>TRBV21-1|TRBJ2-7|16|few
CASIRTGEGPVYEQYF
>TRBV19|TRBJ2-1|14|.
CASSARRSYNEQFF
>TRBV11-3|TRBJ2-1|16|.
CASSLGPSGGYNEQFF
>TRBV7-2|TRBJ1-2|14|few
CASSFYGAYYGYTF
>TRBV21-1|TRBJ2-6|19|.
CASSKGDRDRDSGANVLTF
>TRBV4-1|TRBJ2-1|16|.
CASSLQEVPAYNEQFF
>TRBV10-3|TRBJ2-7|15|.
CAISGGTSEIYEQYF
>TRBV7-6|TRBJ2-2|14|.
CASSLEGTTGELFF
>TRBV7-2|TRBJ2-3|13|.
CASSEAVSDTQYF
>TRBV28|TRBJ2-5|16|.
CASSPPLLTSGETQYF
>TRBV28|TRBJ2-2|15|.
CASSWEGEVTGELFF
>TRBV14|TRBJ1-2|15|.
CASSQEPGINYGYTF
>TRBV30|TRBJ2-1|14|.
CAWSFGKGGGEQFF
>TRBV6-1|TRBJ2-1|16|once
CASSELAGAHYNEQFF
>TRBV21-1|TRBJ2-2|17|.
CASSKDEGQGVAGELFF
>TRBV29-1|TRBJ1-1|15|.
CSELTGTHLNTEAFF
>TRBV19|TRBJ1-1|14|.
CASSTGRWNTEAFF
>TRBV19|TRBJ1-1|16|.
CASSHLSQEENTEAFF
>TRBV5-6|TRBJ1-5|17|.
CASSLWDRGFGNQPQHF
>TRBV30|TRBJ2-7|13|once
CAWSIDGGYEQYF
>TRBV5-6|TRBJ2-3|16|.
CASSLDRRPATDTQYF
>TRBV10-3|TRBJ1-1|11|.
CAISGGTEAFF
>TRBV27|TRBJ1-1|15|few
CASSLEPRGNTEAFF
>TRBV11-2|TRBJ1-2|15|.
CASSVGQGNHYGYTF
>TRBV7-9|TRBJ1-4|15|.
CASSSLQGANEKLFF
>TRBV15|TRBJ2-7|15|.
CATSRSGETSYEQYF
>TRBV7-3|TRBJ2-7|12|.
CASSLTGVEQYF
>TRBV2|TRBJ1-1|13|.
CASTNWGDMGAFF